The following is a T cell receptor beta chain sequence with its context. Its target is unknown. Trimming left V 0 bases short and J 0 bases short, with 14 bases between. CDR1 is SGHRS and CDR2 is YFSETQ in the germline V gene. The CDR3 totals 17 residues. Clones were read by immunoSEQ multiplex PCR, and TCRdb kept only the in-frame ones, dropping some. The sample includes around 49,000 clones, around three quarters of them seen just once. The entry originates in a study of PD-1 blockade in mismatch repair-deficient tumors. General study findings and limits: After pembrolizumab, tumor-resident clones rose rapidly, then generally contracted before radiologic responses.

This sequence was found in an adult with mismatch repair-deficient cancer. The chain uses TRBV5-1 and TRBJ2-3; D gene uncertain. The material sequenced was PBMCs, taken before pembrolizumab treatment. The CDR3 DNA is TGCGCCAGCAGCTTGGGCAGTCTGCACCCCAGCACAGATACGCAGTATTTT. Protein product: CASSLGSLHPSTDTQYF.